Listed here are 21 T cell receptor beta chains from one sample, sequenced in a study of T cell responses to AZD1222 COVID-19 vaccine (dated by TCRdb to 2020 to 2022). The sample's time point label, in plain terms: baseline before first vaccination. The method was the immunoSEQ multiplex PCR assay. TCRdb took over this immuneACCESS table, retaining in-frame rearrangements with V and J assigned. Such tables are incomplete; in checked studies, under half of the missing clones stem from an unresolved V gene, and the remainder is unexplained. Recorded for this sample are 100,000 to 150,000 clones; about nine tenths of them occurred a single time. The top ten clones comprise about 6% of the sample. Sequencing was performed on peripheral blood, taken on day 0 of AZD1222 vaccination. These TCRs come from an adult in good health.

The chain is built from TRBV28 and TRBJ1-1; the D gene is possibly TRBD1 (6 bases). Germline CDR1 MDHEN, CDR2 SYDVKM. The germline V and J ends were trimmed by 2 bases and 6 bases, with 10 bases remaining between them. The length of the CDR3 is 13 residues. Here the CDR3 reads CASSLTGPAEAFF. The CDR3 nucleotides read TGTGCCAGCAGTTTAACAGGGCCGGCTGAAGCTTTCTTT. The full variable domain, completed using reference TRBV28 and TRBJ1-1, is DVKVTQSSRYLVKRTGEKVFLECVQDMDHENMFWYRQDPGLGLRLIYFSYDVKMKEKGDIPEGYSVSREKKERFSLILESASTNQTSMYLCASSLTGPAEAFFGQGTRLTVV.

The chain joins TRBV19 to TRBJ2-3, with 15 bases identical to TRBD2. Germline lookup yields CDR1 LNHDA and CDR2 SQIVND (reference sequence). The CDR3 has 17 residues. V dropped 5 bases and J dropped 4; count of bases not matched to a gene: 7. CDR3 loop: CASSLGTSGGISDTQYF. CDR3 DNA sequence: TGTGCCAGTAGTCTAGGGACTAGCGGGGGGATCTCAGATACGCAGTATTTT.

V gene TRBV2 combines with J gene TRBJ2-3; D remains unclear. V gave up 4 bases and J gave up 5 bases, with 13 bases separating them. CDR3 size: 14 residues. Germline values: CDR1 SNHLY, CDR2 FYNNEI. Here the CDR3 DNA reads TGTGCCAGCAGTGCACAAGCTCTGGGAGATACGCAGTATTTT. Translated, it gives CASSAQALGDTQYF.

The rearrangement links TRBV5-5 to TRBJ2-7; 7 bases match TRBD2. V dropped 4 bases and J dropped 6; count of bases not matched to a gene: 10. Germline CDR1 and CDR2: SGHKS and YYEKEE (reference sequence). CDR3 length equals 14 residues. The CDR3 DNA reads as TGTGCCAGCAGCGGCACTAGCGCCGGTTCCGAGCAGTACTTC. It encodes CASSGTSAGSEQYF.

The rearrangement uses TRBV27 and TRBJ1-5; the D gene is possibly TRBD1 (6 bases). The V end lost 2 bases, the J end lost 4 bases, and 15 bases lay between the germline ends. The length of the CDR3 is 16 residues. Per the germline V gene, CDR1 is MNHEY and CDR2 is SMNVEV (reference sequence). The CDR3 region has the DNA TGTGCCAGCAGTTTAATAGGCGGACAGCCGAATCAGCCCCAGCATTTT. Protein: CASSLIGGQPNQPQHF.

The chain joins TRBV30 to TRBJ1-2, with unresolved D. The CDR3 covers 14 residues. V dropped 4 bases and J dropped 5 bases, with 17 bases sitting between them. Germline V gene lookup returns CDR1 GTSNPN and CDR2 SVGIG (reference sequence). CDR3 coding DNA: TGTGCCTGGATGTGGGGTCCCTTGGGATATGGCTACACCTTC. Translated: CAWMWGPLGYGYTF.

J is TRBJ2-7 and V is TRBV6-1; TRBD1 agrees at 7 bases. V trimming: 0 bases; J trimming: 1 base; junction bases outside the gene matches: 3. Germline CDR1 is MNHNS and CDR2 is SASEGT. The CDR3 consists of 15 residues. Here the CDR3 reads CASSEAHRGSYEQYF. CDR3 DNA sequence: TGTGCCAGCAGTGAAGCGCACAGGGGATCCTACGAGCAGTACTTC.

V and J are TRBV9 and TRBJ2-5; 7 bases fit TRBD1. In germline, CDR1 is SGDLS, CDR2 YYNGEE. Unmatched junction bases numbered 2, after V lost 4 bases and J lost 2 bases. The CDR3 has 13 amino acids. In DNA, the CDR3 is TGTGCCAGCAGCCGGGACAGACAAGAGACCCAGTACTTC. Its translation is CASSRDRQETQYF.

DNA of the CDR3: TGTGCCAGCAAACCCGGGGAGCTGTTTTTT. Translating it yields CASKPGELFF. The chain joins TRBV2 to TRBJ2-2; no firm D call. V was shortened by 7 bases and J by 6 bases, with 3 bases between the two germline ends. Germline V gives CDR1 SNHLY, CDR2 FYNNEI. The length of the CDR3 is 10 residues.

The V and J genes are TRBV6-2 or TRBV6-3 and TRBJ1-6; D unresolved. The CDR3 contains 15 residues. Germline V CDR1 and CDR2: MNHEY, SVGEGT. V was shortened by 6 bases and J by 9 bases, with 18 bases between the two germline ends. The CDR3 bases are TGTGCCAGCAGCTCACCTGACACGTCGGTTTCACCCCTCCACTTT. It yields the protein CASSSPDTSVSPLHF.

The gene calls are TRBV7-9 and TRBJ2-2; D unclear. The V end was cut by 5 bases, the J end by 4 bases, with 23 bases between. The CDR3 sequence is 18 residues long. Germline V gene lookup returns CDR1 SEHNR and CDR2 FQNEAQ (reference sequence). CDR3 protein: CASSQEKVRAGATGELFF. The CDR3 DNA is TGTGCCAGCAGCCAAGAGAAGGTCCGGGCAGGAGCCACCGGGGAGCTGTTTTTT.

The J gene is TRBJ2-7, the V gene TRBV12-3 or TRBV12-4; D not resolved. This CDR3 is 13 amino acids long. Trimming took off 1 base at V and 1 base at J, with 5 bases between the two ends. The CDR3 DNA is TGTGCCAGCAGTTTAGAGGGATCCTACGAGCAGTACTTC. This gives the protein CASSLEGSYEQYF.

This clone occurred once. This chain links TRBV27 with TRBJ1-1; D is unresolved. Germline lookup yields CDR1 MNHEY and CDR2 SMNVEV (reference sequence). The CDR3 loop spans 13 amino acids. V dropped 3 bases and J dropped 1 base, with 6 bases sitting between them. The CDR3 DNA reads as TGTGCCAGCAGTTTCGCAGGGAACACTGAAGCTTTCTTT. Translated, it gives CASSFAGNTEAFF.

The chain couples TRBV18 to TRBJ1-5, with D uncertain. The germline V gene encodes CDR1 KGHSH and CDR2 LQKENI. This CDR3 has 13 amino acids. V shed 6 bases and J shed 3 bases, with 9 bases lying between them. The CDR3 region has the DNA TGTGCCAGCTCCCCTACGAACAATCAGCCCCAGCATTTT. Translation gives CASSPTNNQPQHF.

The chain couples TRBV5-6 to TRBJ1-5, with D possibly matching TRBD1 (5 bases). Germline loops: CDR1 SGHDT, CDR2 YYEEEE. The CDR3 extends over 15 amino acids. Trimming took 4 bases from V and 4 from J, leaving 15 bases between them. The CDR3 reads CASSLSQGRNQPQHF. The DNA of the CDR3 is TGTGCCAGCAGCCTAAGCCAGGGCAGAAATCAGCCCCAGCATTTT.

This chain joins TRBV27 and TRBJ2-2, with TRBD2 matching over 8 bases. The CDR3 is 15 amino acids. V shed 6 bases and J 4 bases; nucleotides not matched to a gene: 7. CDR1 and CDR2 (germline): MNHEY, SMNVEV (reference sequence). The CDR3 nucleotides are TGTGCCAGCAGCCGCGGGGGGCGCGTCACCGGGGAGCTGTTTTTT. Protein product: CASSRGGRVTGELFF.

This sequence joins TRBV19 and TRBJ1-1; D is unresolved. Germline assignment: CDR1 LNHDA and CDR2 SQIVND (reference sequence). The V gene lost 5 bases and the J gene lost 0 bases, with 19 bases spanning the gap. CDR3 size: 17 residues. Here the CDR3 DNA reads TGTGCCAGTAGTGCGCCAAGGTGGGGAAGTTTGAACACTGAAGCTTTCTTT. Its translation is CASSAPRWGSLNTEAFF.

The rearrangement uses TRBV5-4 and TRBJ2-7; D unresolved. The V gene lost 4 bases and the J gene lost 3 bases, with 17 bases spanning the gap. Germline V CDR1 and CDR2: SGHNT, YYREEE (reference sequence). There are 15 residues in the CDR3. The CDR3 is CASSPGPPDDYEQYF. CDR3 bases: TGTGCCAGCAGCCCCGGTCCTCCGGACGACTACGAGCAGTACTTC.

The chain has TRBV11-2 and TRBJ1-5; D uncertain. Germline loops: CDR1 SGHAT, CDR2 FQNNGV. The CDR3 has 15 amino acids. V was clipped by 0 bases and J by 0 bases, with 6 bases between them. CDR3 DNA: TGTGCCAGCAGCTTAGATCCGGGTAGCAATCAGCCCCAGCATTTT. It translates to CASSLDPGSNQPQHF.

This chain links TRBV19 with TRBJ2-7; tentatively, D is TRBD1 (6 bases). Germline lookup yields CDR1 LNHDA and CDR2 SQIVND (reference sequence). Trimming removed 3 bases from V and 4 bases from J, with 16 bases in between. CDR3 size: 15 residues. The CDR3 sequence: CASSMDLGTPYEQYF. As DNA, the CDR3 is TGTGCCAGTAGTATGGACCTAGGGACACCATACGAGCAGTACTTC.

This chain connects TRBV6-2 or TRBV6-3 to TRBJ2-5; 8 bases are a match to TRBD2. J lost 4 bases, V lost 5 bases, and 9 bases had no gene match. Germline CDR1 reads MNHEY; CDR2 reads SVGEGT. There are 15 residues in the CDR3. The CDR3 sequence is CASSHPGGPAETQYF. CDR3 DNA sequence: TGTGCCAGCAGTCACCCGGGGGGGCCGGCAGAGACCCAGTACTTC.